This T cell receptor (beta chain) was found in a study of blood T cell repertoires in COVID-19. Original analysis: The assay estimated nucleated cells by amplifying reference gene primers. The method was immunoSEQ multiplex PCR; TCRdb's version includes in-frame clones alone and lacks a portion of them. V and J calls and clone size follow that table, whereas D and trimming were derived from the DNA. The sample records over 130,000 clones, roughly 80% being singletons. The sequence was collected from a man aged 50 to 59 with acute or convalescent COVID-19. Material for sequencing was peripheral blood.

The CDR3 DNA reads TGTGCCAGCAGCTATACGGCCAGCGACTCCTACGAGCAGTACTTC. Translating gives CASSYTASDSYEQYF. The rearrangement joins TRBV7-2 to TRBJ2-7, with no clear D. Trimming took 4 bases from V and 0 from J, leaving 13 bases between them. The CDR3 spans 15 residues. The germline gives CDR1 SGHTA, CDR2 FQGNSA.